This T cell receptor beta chain is drawn from a study of shared clonotypes between healthy human individuals. Turning to the study itself: With ages of 18 to 49, the donors were two women and three men. Per donor, CD8 memory used one plate, CD8 naive used two, CD4 memory used three and CD4 naive used three.

Note on this clone: What it recognizes is unknown.

The data were produced by immunoSEQ multiplex PCR, yet TCRdb's version contains in-frame clones alone and is incomplete. The table records 2,100,000 or so clones, 90% to 96% of them present only once. Whole-study findings and limits: It was the non-shared clonotypes that had lower generation probabilities than clonotypes shared by all four donors.

V gave up 9 bases and J gave up 0 bases; unmatched junction bases: 3. Germline V CDR1 and CDR2: SNHLY, FYNNEI. This CDR3 contains 15 residues. The sequence came from a man aged 18-30 years in good health. V and J are TRBV2 and TRBJ2-6, with 9 bases identical to TRBD1. The sample was naive CD4+ T cells sorted from blood. Subset noted: CD45RA+ positively selected. The CDR3 DNA reads as TGTGCCAGGGGACAGGGAGGCTCTGGGGCCAACGTCCTGACTTTC. This codes for CARGQGGSGANVLTF. The variable domain in full, with the rest retrieved from reference TRBV2 and TRBJ2-6, is EPEVTQTPSHQVTQMGQEVILRCVPISNHLYFYWYRQILGQKVEFLVSFYNNEISEKSEIFDDQFSVERPDGSNFTLKIRSTKLEDSAMYFCARGQGGSGANVLTFGAGSRLTVL.